The TCR beta chain under discussion was sequenced for a study of blood T cell repertoires in COVID-19. Study in general: The analysed material was cDNA or gDNA that came from T cells, B-cell-depleted T cells, or PBMCs.

This clone was picked up one time. The germline V gene has CDR1 SNHLY and CDR2 FYNNEI. Trimming removed 7 bases from V and 0 bases from J, with 13 bases in between. The CDR3 runs 16 residues. Assay: immunoSEQ multiplex PCR; the TCRdb copy retains only in-frame clones and omits some. The repertoire consists of about 140,000 clones, with about 80% occurring once and the leading ten covering approximately 4%. The genes are TRBV2 and TRBJ1-6; D ambiguous. This clonotype was sampled from a woman aged 60-75 years with acute or convalescent COVID-19. Sequencing used peripheral blood. The CDR3 DNA follows: TGTGCCAGCATTGGCGGCAAGAGCTCCTATAATTCACCCCTCCACTTT. The encoded protein is CASIGGKSSYNSPLHF.